The 31 T cell receptor beta chains given below trace back to one sample, sequenced in a study of beta chain features in type 1 diabetes (dated by TCRdb to 2016 to 2019). The paper as a whole reports these results and caveats: In all four CD4+ subsets, TCRB CDR3 length was moderately but significantly shorter in type 1 diabetes patients.

Library generation was performed with the immunoSEQ multiplex PCR assay. The entire isolated RNA was reverse transcribed using the High Capacity cDNA Reverse Transcription Kit, and thus expressed TCRB transcripts were sequenced. The table was pulled from immuneACCESS by TCRdb, which kept in-frame rearrangements only. Such tables lose some clones; where checked, under half of the loss comes from unresolved V genes, and the rest has no known cause. This sample comprises about 180,000 clones, approximately 7.8% of them detected only once. The ten largest clones represent around 0.9% of the sample. Their antigens remain unidentified. The sequencing sample was made of central memory CD4+ T cells from blood. The receptors stem from a woman aged 40 to 50 with type 1 diabetes.

Points on this clone: Other DNA sequences in the same sample also yield this CDR3. V and J are TRBV28 and TRBJ2-7; tentatively, D is TRBD1 (5 bases). V dropped 5 bases and J dropped 4 bases, with 9 bases sitting between them. CDR1 and CDR2 (germline): MDHEN, SYDVKM. This CDR3 is built from 12 residues. The DNA of the CDR3 is TGTGCCAGCAGTCCGCGACAGTACGAGCAGTACTTC. Protein product: CASSPRQYEQYF.

The rearrangement uses TRBV6-5 and TRBJ2-7, with 7 nucleotides matching TRBD2. CDR1 is MNHEY and CDR2 is SVGAGI in the germline V gene. The V and J ends lost 3 bases and 7 bases, in that order; junction bases with no gene match: 6. The length of the CDR3 is 13 residues. CDR3 nucleotides: TGTGCCAGCAGTTATGAGCGGGGTGGGGAGCAGTACTTC. Translating it yields CASSYERGGEQYF.

This clone was found a few times. This rearrangement joins TRBV4-3 to TRBJ2-7, with TRBD1 matching over 8 bases. V lost 3 bases, J lost 5 bases, and 0 bases stayed unmatched. The CDR3 consists of 12 residues. Germline V gene sequence: CDR1 LGHNA, CDR2 YSLEER. The CDR3 nucleotides are TGCGCCAGCAGCCAGGACAGGGACGAGCAGTACTTC. It translates to CASSQDRDEQYF.

CDR3 DNA sequence: TGTGCCAGCAGTGTGGACGGGGCAGATACGCAGTATTTT. It specifies CASSVDGADTQYF. The V and J genes are TRBV25-1 and TRBJ2-3; TRBD2 might be the D (5 bases). Germline V gene lookup returns CDR1 MGHDK and CDR2 SYGVNS. V lost 4 bases to trimming and J lost 4 bases, with 9 bases between them. There are 13 residues in the CDR3.

A few counts support this clone. The J gene is TRBJ2-4, the V gene TRBV4-2; D unresolved. The CDR3 sequence is 17 residues long. Germline values: CDR1 LGHNA, CDR2 YNFKEQ. Trimming cost V 0 bases and J 0 bases, with 12 bases left between them. CDR3 loop: CASSQEVALVAKNIQYF. Here the CDR3 DNA reads TGTGCCAGCAGCCAAGAAGTGGCTCTGGTAGCCAAAAACATTCAGTACTTC.

This clone was seen just once. The chain has TRBV7-2 and TRBJ2-5; TRBD2 aligns across 10 bases. Germline-derived CDR1 and CDR2 are SGHTA and FQGNSA. The CDR3 sequence is 18 residues long. V was pared by 2 bases and J by 2 bases, with 11 bases of the junction left unmatched. The CDR3 protein is CASSLNPSIAGGQETQYF. DNA of the CDR3: TGTGCCAGCAGCTTAAATCCCTCCATAGCGGGAGGACAAGAGACCCAGTACTTC.

The gene calls are TRBV29-1 and TRBJ1-5; maybe TRBD1 (6 bases). Germline V gene lookup returns CDR1 SQVTM and CDR2 ANQGSEA. Trimming removed 7 bases at V and 6 bases at J, with 19 bases between. The CDR3 sequence is 14 residues long. CDR3 nucleotide sequence: TGCAGCGCCTCCTGGGGGGGGGCGGGTCAGCCCCAGCATTTT. It is translated as CSASWGGAGQPQHF. The variable domain in full, completed from reference TRBV29-1 and TRBJ1-5, reads SAVISQKPSRDICQRGTSLTIQCQVDSQVTMMFWYRQQPGQSLTLIATANQGSEATYESGFVIDKFPISRPNLTFSTLTVSNMSPEDSSIYLCSASWGGAGQPQHFGDGTRLSIL.

This chain uses TRBV12-2 with TRBJ2-1; TRBD1, as called in the table, went unchecked against the DNA. TRBV12-2 is a known pseudogene. CDR3 length: 15 residues. The CDR3 nucleotides read TGTGCAAGTCGCTTAGCGGACAGGGCCGCCAATGAGCAGTTCTTC. This gives the protein CASRLADRAANEQFF.

In this sample, this clone turned up a few times. The V and J genes are TRBV18 and TRBJ2-5, with D uncertain. V lost 5 bases and J lost 5, with 9 bases in between. Germline CDR1 KGHSH, CDR2 LQKENI. CDR3 length: 12 amino acids. In nucleotides, the CDR3 is TGTGCCAGCTCAACGACTGGGGAGACCCAGTACTTC. This codes for CASSTTGETQYF.

This clone has a handful of counts. The chain has TRBV29-1 and TRBJ1-3; 9 positions match TRBD1. CDR3 length: 17 residues. Trimming removed 1 base from V and 1 base from J; junction bases left unmatched: 8. From germline, CDR1 is SQVTM and CDR2 ANQGSEA. In DNA form, the CDR3 reads TGCAGCGTTGAAGGAACACCTGGGACAGGGTCTGGAAACACCATATATTTT. Its translation is CSVEGTPGTGSGNTIYF.

This clone was observed a handful of times. The V and J genes are TRBV6-6 and TRBJ1-5; D perhaps matches TRBD1 (6 bases). Germline V gives CDR1 MNHNY, CDR2 SVGAGI (reference sequence). V shed 6 bases and J shed 11 bases, with 26 bases lying between them. The CDR3 sequence is 16 residues long. CDR3: CASSYPEQGWDRAQHF. The CDR3 nucleotides are TGTGCCAGCAGCTACCCGGAACAGGGTTGGGATAGAGCCCAGCATTTT.

This clone showed up just a few times. The chain couples TRBV4-2 to TRBJ2-7, with D tentatively TRBD1 (6 bases). V dropped 4 bases and J dropped 2 bases, with 21 bases sitting between them. CDR1 and CDR2 from the germline V gene are LGHNA and YNFKEQ. The CDR3 sequence is 17 residues long. The CDR3 reads CASSLIPTGRLTYEQYF. The DNA for the CDR3 is TGTGCCAGCAGCCTGATTCCCACAGGGCGCCTTACCTACGAGCAGTACTTC.

In its sample, this clone was seen a few times. The V call is TRBV5-1, the J call TRBJ2-1; 11 bases are a match to TRBD2. The V gene's germline CDR1 is SGHRS and CDR2 YFSETQ. This CDR3 region has 16 residues. With 2 bases clipped from V and 7 bases from J, the junction kept 8 bases outside the gene matches. The CDR3 bases are TGCGCCAGCAGCTTCATAGCGGGAGGGCCGGGGAATGAGCAGTTCTTC. Translated: CASSFIAGGPGNEQFF. Filled out from reference TRBV5-1 and TRBJ2-1, the complete variable domain reads KAGVTQTPRYLIKTRGQQVTLSCSPISGHRSVSWYQQTPGQGLQFLFEYFSETQRNKGNFPGRFSGRQFSNSRSEMNVSTLELGDSALYLCASSFIAGGPGNEQFFGPGTRLTVL.

The V and J genes are TRBV30 and TRBJ1-5; D is ambiguous. Deletions cut 1 base from V and 3 bases from J, with 7 bases between. Germline V gives CDR1 GTSNPN, CDR2 SVGIG (reference sequence). The CDR3 has 13 amino acids. The CDR3 DNA reads as TGTGCCTGGAGTGATCAGGCCAATCAGCCCCAGCATTTT. Its protein product is CAWSDQANQPQHF.

This clone has a handful of counts. This chain connects TRBV7-2 to TRBJ2-5; 10 bases agree with TRBD1. The J segment lost 3 bases and the V segment lost 2 bases, leaving 3 bases of the junction unmatched. Germline V gives CDR1 SGHTA, CDR2 FQGNSA. CDR3 size: 15 residues. CDR3 amino acids: CASSLTGTGEETQYF. In DNA, the CDR3 is TGTGCCAGCAGCTTAACGGGGACAGGGGAAGAGACCCAGTACTTC.

There are a few counts of this clone. The chain links TRBV29-1 to TRBJ1-6; a weak D match, TRBD1 (6 bases). V lost 6 bases and J 5 bases, leaving 11 bases between the germline ends. Germline lookup yields CDR1 SQVTM and CDR2 ANQGSEA. CDR3 size: 13 residues. The CDR3 sequence is CSVRQDNNSPLHF. The CDR3 DNA follows: TGCAGCGTCCGACAGGACAATAATTCACCCCTCCACTTT.

This chain connects TRBV4-1 to TRBJ2-5; 7 nucleotides match TRBD2. CDR1 and CDR2 from the germline V gene are MGHRA and YSYEKL. V lost 0 bases to trimming and J lost 4 bases; unmatched junction nucleotides: 2. This CDR3 spans 14 amino acids. CDR3 in DNA: TGCGCCAGCAGCCAAGATCCGGGGGGAGAGACCCAGTACTTC. Residues: CASSQDPGGETQYF.

A few counts support this clone. CDR3 sequence: CASSVDSSNYGYTF. In DNA form, the CDR3 reads TGTGCCAGCAGCGTAGACAGCTCTAACTATGGCTACACCTTC. The rearrangement links TRBV9 to TRBJ1-2; D unresolved. Germline CDR1 reads SGDLS; CDR2 reads YYNGEE. The V gene lost 0 bases and the J gene lost 0 bases, with 6 bases spanning the gap. This CDR3 is 14 amino acids long.

This clone has only a few counts. V usage is TRBV18 and J usage is TRBJ2-5, with a tentative D call TRBD2 (5 bases). The CDR3 covers 13 residues. Trimming took 3 bases from V and 6 from J, leaving 11 bases between them. Germline CDR1 is KGHSH and CDR2 is LQKENI. Here the CDR3 reads CASSPDSIKTQYF. Here the CDR3 DNA reads TGTGCCAGCTCACCGGACTCAATAAAGACCCAGTACTTC.

The table lists this clone with a few counts. This chain uses TRBV20-1 with TRBJ1-1, with D hard to call. Germline V gene sequence: CDR1 DFQATT, CDR2 SNEGSKA (reference sequence). V shed 6 bases and J shed 10 bases, with 6 bases lying between them. This CDR3 spans 8 amino acids. In DNA form, the CDR3 reads TGCAGTGCCACCGGAGCTTTCTTT. Amino acid sequence: CSATGAFF.

In this sample, this clone turned up a few times. The rearrangement joins TRBV5-1 to TRBJ2-5, with a possible D match to TRBD1 (5 bases). CDR1 and CDR2 from the germline V gene are SGHRS and YFSETQ. V gave up 0 bases and J gave up 3 bases, with 9 bases separating them. The CDR3 has 14 amino acids. This chain's CDR3 is CASSLGGREETQYF. In DNA form, the CDR3 reads TGCGCCAGCAGCTTGGGGGGCCGGGAAGAGACCCAGTACTTC.

This clone was counted only a few times. The chain combines TRBV11-2 with TRBJ1-2; D is perhaps TRBD1 (6 bases). V shed 0 bases and J shed 6 bases, with 11 bases lying between them. This CDR3 has 14 residues. Germline V gene data show CDR1 as SGHAT and CDR2 as FQNNGV. The CDR3 sequence is CASSLDYTGNGYTF. CDR3 nucleotides: TGTGCCAGCAGCTTAGATTATACAGGGAATGGCTACACCTTC. Full variable domain (missing parts from reference TRBV11-2 and TRBJ1-2): EAGVAQSPRYKIIEKRQSVAFWCNPISGHATLYWYQQILGQGPKLLIQFQNNGVVDDSQLPKDRFSAERLKGVDSTLKIQPAKLEDSAVYLCASSLDYTGNGYTFGSGTRLTVV.

This chain connects TRBV28 to TRBJ2-7, with 7 positions matching TRBD2. Trimming took 2 bases from V and 6 from J; bases not matched to a gene: 4. Germline CDR1 is MDHEN and CDR2 is SYDVKM. CDR3 size: 13 residues. In nucleotides, the CDR3 is TGTGCCAGCAGTTTAGGCGGGGGAATCGAGCAGTACTTC. This sequence encodes CASSLGGGIEQYF.

The table lists this clone with a few counts. The chain uses TRBV18 and TRBJ1-1; 9 nucleotides align to TRBD1. CDR3 size: 13 residues. The junction had 2 bases not matched to a gene; V was cut back by 2 bases and J by 7 bases. CDR1 is KGHSH, CDR2 LQKENI, per germline. The CDR3 loop is CASSPEDRGEAFF. The CDR3 DNA sequence: TGTGCCAGCTCACCAGAGGACAGGGGTGAAGCTTTCTTT.

V is TRBV5-6 and J is TRBJ2-7, with a possible D match to TRBD2 (6 bases). V shed 4 bases and J shed 2 bases, with 16 bases lying between them. Germline values: CDR1 SGHDT, CDR2 YYEEEE. CDR3 length equals 15 residues. CDR3 protein: CASSRGTRGTYEQYF. Here the CDR3 DNA reads TGTGCCAGCAGCCGCGGGACCCGGGGCACCTACGAGCAGTACTTC.

In regard to this clone: Other DNA variants within this sample encode the same CDR3. This sequence joins TRBV4-3 and TRBJ2-5; 12 nucleotides align to TRBD2. This CDR3 has 14 amino acids. The ends lost 3 bases at V and 4 bases at J; junction bases unmatched: 0. The germline gives CDR1 LGHNA, CDR2 YSLEER. The CDR3 loop reads CASSQTSGRETQYF. The CDR3, as DNA: TGCGCCAGCAGCCAGACTAGCGGGAGAGAGACCCAGTACTTC.

With regard to this clone: This CDR3 is also generated by other DNA sequences in the sample. The chain uses TRBV7-2 and TRBJ1-1; TRBD1 might be the D (5 bases). There are 12 residues in the CDR3. Germline V CDR1 and CDR2: SGHTA, FQGNSA. The ends were cut back, 2 bases at V and 4 bases at J, with 5 bases in the middle. The CDR3 loop is CASSLRGTEAFF. The DNA for the CDR3 is TGTGCCAGCAGCTTAAGGGGCACTGAAGCTTTCTTT.

This clone was counted ten times or more. The CDR3 sequence: CASTPGTVIGNQPQHF. The CDR3 DNA sequence: TGTGCCAGCACCCCAGGGACTGTCATAGGCAATCAGCCCCAGCATTTT. The gene calls are TRBV28 and TRBJ1-5; a possible D gene is TRBD1 (5 bases). The V gene's germline CDR1 is MDHEN and CDR2 SYDVKM. V was shortened by 7 bases and J by 2 bases, with 18 bases between the two germline ends. CDR3 length: 16 amino acids.

J is TRBJ2-5 and V is TRBV9; D is perhaps TRBD2 (6 bases). The germline gives CDR1 SGDLS, CDR2 YYNGEE. V was cut by 0 bases and J by 1 base, with 13 bases left in between. The CDR3 spans 16 residues. CDR3 residues: CASSVADRERQETQYF. As DNA, the CDR3 is TGTGCCAGCAGCGTAGCAGATCGGGAGCGCCAAGAGACCCAGTACTTC.

The chain has TRBV9 and TRBJ2-7; 7 bases agree with TRBD1. Germline-derived CDR1 and CDR2 are SGDLS and YYNGEE. CDR3 size: 13 residues. V lost 4 bases and J lost 5; bases outside the gene matches: 6. The CDR3 region has the DNA TGTGCCAGCAGCAGGGGACAGACGAACGAGCAGTACTTC. Amino acid sequence: CASSRGQTNEQYF. Using reference TRBV9 and TRBJ2-7 for the parts outside the CDR3, the full variable domain is DSGVTQTPKHLITATGQRVTLRCSPRSGDLSVYWYQQSLDQGLQFLIQYYNGEERAKGNILERFSAQQFPDLHSELNLSSLELGDSALYFCASSRGQTNEQYFGPGTRLTVT.

The sample holds a few counts of this clone. The chain recombines TRBV30 with TRBJ1-4; 9 nucleotides align to TRBD1. The CDR3 sequence is 16 residues long. Trimming cost V 2 bases and J 8 bases; bases outside gene matches: 12. Germline assignment: CDR1 GTSNPN and CDR2 SVGIG (reference sequence). The CDR3 region has the DNA TGTGCCTGGAGTACCGGGACAGGACAGGGGAGGGAAAAACTGTTTTTT. It is translated as CAWSTGTGQGREKLFF. Complete variable domain (other parts from reference TRBV30 and TRBJ1-4): SQTIHQWPATLVQPVGSPLSLECTVEGTSNPNLYWYRQAAGRGLQLLFYSVGIGQISSEVPQNLSASRPQDRQFILSSKKLLLSDSGFYLCAWSTGTGQGREKLFFGSGTQLSVL.